The source of this T cell receptor (beta chain) is a study of T cells in Graves' hyperthyroidism and ophthalmopathy. The CDR3 consists of 13 residues. Germline CDR1 is ENHRY and CDR2 is SYGVKD. V lost 3 bases to trimming and J lost 8 bases, with 13 bases between them. This clonotype showed up many times. RNA transcripts provided the source from which TCR beta CDR3 regions were amplified. Primed by the HTBI set, a first-round RT-PCR was run on the TCR CDR3. MiXCR, applied by TCRdb to the multiplex PCR reads, yields one record per CDR3 protein. This sample carries 500,000 to 650,000 distinct CDR3 sequences, roughly 15% of them seen once, and the ten largest clones take under 15%. Inclusion characteristics of ophthalmopathy patients comprised a Clinical Activity Score of at least 3, a NOSPECS grade of at least 4, and duration under 3 months.

The sequence came from a woman between 50 and 59 years old with Graves' ophthalmopathy. V gene TRBV10-3 combines with J gene TRBJ1-1; D possibly corresponds to TRBD1 (6 bases). Sequenced: blood. The CDR3 spells CAISDRDRKEAFF. The DNA of the CDR3 is TGTGCCATCAGTGATAGAGACAGGAAAGAAGCTTTCTTT.